One and the same sample provided the 17 T cell receptor beta chains below, sequenced in a study of blood T cell repertoires in COVID-19. This table comes from immunoSEQ multiplex PCR, and its TCRdb copy is limited to in-frame clones, with some not included. Counted here are a few hundred thousand clones, roughly 90% occurring once; the ten biggest clones make up around 6%. Sequenced sample: peripheral blood. These receptor sequences come from a man between 18 and 29 years old who had recovered from COVID-19.

J is TRBJ2-5 and V is TRBV4-1; 7 bases map to TRBD2. Per germline, CDR1 MGHRA and CDR2 YSYEKL. The V segment lost 1 base and the J segment 6 bases; nucleotides outside the gene matches: 5. The CDR3 runs 14 residues. The CDR3 is CASSQASSGQTQYF. CDR3 nucleotides: TGCGCCAGCAGCCAAGCGTCTAGCGGACAGACCCAGTACTTC.

The rearrangement joins TRBV3-1 (or the pseudogene TRBV3-2) to TRBJ2-7, with 13 bases lining up with TRBD2. CDR1 is LGHDT and CDR2 is YNNKEL in the germline V gene (reference sequence). This CDR3 is 14 amino acids long. The J segment lost 4 bases and the V segment lost 8 bases, leaving 5 bases of the junction unmatched. CDR3 in amino acids: CASGRTSGSYEQYF. The CDR3 nucleotides are TGTGCCAGCGGGCGGACTAGCGGGAGTTACGAGCAGTACTTC.

The chain uses TRBV19 and TRBJ2-2; the match to TRBD2 covers 10 bases. The CDR3 has 19 residues. The germline gives CDR1 LNHDA, CDR2 SQIVND (reference sequence). With V trimmed by 0 bases and J by 4 bases, 11 bases remained unmatched. In DNA form, the CDR3 reads TGTGCCAGTAGTATAGAAGTTCCTAGCGGGAGATTGCGCACCGGGGAGCTGTTTTTT. This codes for CASSIEVPSGRLRTGELFF.

This chain links TRBV11-2 with TRBJ1-3; D gene ambiguous. V gave up 5 bases and J gave up 0 bases, with 11 bases separating them. In germline, CDR1 is SGHAT, CDR2 FQNNGV. The CDR3 is 15 residues long. The CDR3 loop reads CASSPDSYSGNTIYF. DNA for the CDR3: TGTGCCAGCAGCCCAGACTCCTACTCTGGAAACACCATATATTTT.

V usage is TRBV5-4 and J usage is TRBJ2-5; 9 bases are a match to TRBD1. The CDR3 spans 16 residues. CDR1 is SGHNT and CDR2 is YYREEE in the germline V gene (reference sequence). V was pared by 3 bases and J by 1 base, with 7 bases of the junction left unmatched. The chain's CDR3 is CASSSTGGGFQETQYF. CDR3 coding DNA: TGTGCCAGCAGCTCGACAGGGGGAGGCTTCCAAGAGACCCAGTACTTC.

V gene TRBV29-1 combines with J gene TRBJ1-1; D ambiguous. CDR1 SQVTM and CDR2 ANQGSEA come from the germline V gene. The CDR3 length is 11 residues. V lost 6 bases to trimming and J lost 0 bases, with 5 bases between them. CDR3 in DNA: TGCAGCGTGGCCCTGAACACTGAAGCTTTCTTT. Its translation is CSVALNTEAFF.

The V and J genes are TRBV18 and TRBJ1-2; no definite D call. The ends were cut back, 0 bases at V and 4 bases at J, with 9 bases in the middle. CDR1 is KGHSH, CDR2 LQKENI, per germline. The CDR3 sequence is 14 residues long. CDR3 loop: CASSPPSPLYGYTF. The CDR3 DNA reads TGTGCCAGCTCACCACCGTCCCCCCTCTATGGCTACACCTTC.

As DNA, the CDR3 is TGTGCCAGCAGCCAAGATGCGGAGACCCAGTACTTC. It codes for CASSQDAETQYF. The V gene is TRBV3-1 (or the pseudogene TRBV3-2), the J gene TRBJ2-5, with no clear D. The CDR3 sequence is 12 residues long. The germline V gene encodes CDR1 LGHDT and CDR2 YNNKEL (reference sequence). V lost 0 bases, J lost 5 bases, and 4 bases lay in between.

The rearrangement links TRBV29-1 to TRBJ2-3, with D maybe TRBD1 (5 bases). Germline CDR1 and CDR2: SQVTM and ANQGSEA. V lost 7 bases, J lost 3 bases, and 8 bases lay in between. The CDR3 contains 11 residues. The CDR3 DNA reads as TGCAGCGCCAGGGTTACAGATACGCAGTATTTT. It translates to CSARVTDTQYF.

In this sample, this clone turned up once. The J gene is TRBJ2-7, the V gene TRBV6-5; D is undetermined. The germline V gene encodes CDR1 MNHEY and CDR2 SVGAGI. The V gene lost 5 bases and the J gene lost 6 bases, with 8 bases spanning the gap. CDR3 length: 11 amino acids. The CDR3 coding sequence is TGTGCCAGCAGTCTCCGGAGCGAGCAGTACTTC. It is translated as CASSLRSEQYF.

This clone was detected only a few times. This chain joins TRBV11-3 and TRBJ2-2, with D unresolved. The CDR3 extends over 13 amino acids. The V and J ends lost 5 bases and 4 bases respectively, with 8 bases between them. Looked up from germline, CDR1 is SGHNT and CDR2 is YENEEA. The CDR3 bases are TGTGCCAGCAGCCCTACCCCCACCGGGGAGCTGTTTTTT. This codes for CASSPTPTGELFF.

The V gene is TRBV5-4, the J gene TRBJ2-5; 8 bases match TRBD2. This CDR3 is built from 15 residues. Trimming removed 0 bases from V and 4 bases from J; junction bases left unmatched: 5. Germline CDR1 SGHNT, CDR2 YYREEE (reference sequence). CDR3 protein: CASSLERGLGETQYF. CDR3 bases: TGTGCCAGCAGCTTGGAGCGGGGGCTTGGAGAGACCCAGTACTTC.

V is TRBV5-1 and J is TRBJ2-1, with no clear D. The CDR3 covers 11 residues. With 6 bases removed from V and 9 bases from J, the gap between germline ends came to 10 bases. From germline, CDR1 is SGHRS and CDR2 YFSETQ. The CDR3 loop reads CASTTAGEQFF. The CDR3 DNA reads TGCGCCAGCACCACGGCAGGTGAGCAGTTCTTC.

The V gene is TRBV6-5, the J gene TRBJ2-7; D is unclear. The CDR3 sequence is 16 residues long. The germline V and J ends were trimmed by 0 bases and 0 bases, with 12 bases remaining between them. Germline CDR1 is MNHEY and CDR2 is SVGAGI. CDR3 DNA sequence: TGTGCCAGCAGTTACTCGAGTCCGGGTAGCTCCTACGAGCAGTACTTC. It encodes CASSYSSPGSSYEQYF.

V and J are TRBV5-5 and TRBJ2-2, with D possibly TRBD2 on 6 matching bases. Germline V gives CDR1 SGHKS, CDR2 YYEKEE (reference sequence). Trimming cost V 4 bases and J 0 bases, with 10 bases left between them. The CDR3 has 15 residues. The CDR3 DNA reads as TGTGCCAGCAGCCCCGGGACTCCGAACACCGGGGAGCTGTTTTTT. Its translation is CASSPGTPNTGELFF.

The chain recombines TRBV6-5 with TRBJ1-3, with D perhaps matching TRBD1 (5 bases). Germline V gene lookup returns CDR1 MNHEY and CDR2 SVGAGI. The CDR3 length is 15 residues. V was pared by 2 bases and J by 1 base, with 9 bases between. CDR3 loop: CASSYTPGSGNTIYF. The CDR3 DNA reads TGTGCCAGCAGTTACACCCCAGGGTCTGGAAACACCATATATTTT.

The rearrangement links TRBV19 to TRBJ2-7; 7 bases agree with TRBD1. Trimming took 5 bases from V and 4 from J; bases not matched to a gene: 11. From germline, CDR1 is LNHDA and CDR2 SQIVND (reference sequence). This CDR3 is built from 15 residues. The CDR3: CASSAYRDSYYEQYF. The CDR3 coding sequence is TGTGCCAGTAGTGCCTACCGGGACAGCTATTACGAGCAGTACTTC.